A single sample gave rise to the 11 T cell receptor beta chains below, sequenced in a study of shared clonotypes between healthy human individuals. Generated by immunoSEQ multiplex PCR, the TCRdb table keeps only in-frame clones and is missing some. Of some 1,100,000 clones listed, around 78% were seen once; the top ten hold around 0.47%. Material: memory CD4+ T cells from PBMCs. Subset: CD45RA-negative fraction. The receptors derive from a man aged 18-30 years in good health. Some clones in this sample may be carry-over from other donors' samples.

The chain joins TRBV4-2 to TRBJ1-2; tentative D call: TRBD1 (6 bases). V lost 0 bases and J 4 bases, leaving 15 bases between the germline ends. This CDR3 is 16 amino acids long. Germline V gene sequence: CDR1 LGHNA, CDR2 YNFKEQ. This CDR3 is CASSQDPTGSGYGYTF. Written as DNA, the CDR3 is TGTGCCAGCAGCCAAGATCCTACAGGGAGCGGCTATGGCTACACCTTC.

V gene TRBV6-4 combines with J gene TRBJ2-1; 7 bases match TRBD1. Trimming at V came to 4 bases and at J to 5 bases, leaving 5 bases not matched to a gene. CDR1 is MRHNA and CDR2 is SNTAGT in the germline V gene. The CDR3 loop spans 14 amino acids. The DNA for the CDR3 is TGTGCCAGCAGTGCGATACAGGGGAACAATGAGCAGTTCTTC. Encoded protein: CASSAIQGNNEQFF.

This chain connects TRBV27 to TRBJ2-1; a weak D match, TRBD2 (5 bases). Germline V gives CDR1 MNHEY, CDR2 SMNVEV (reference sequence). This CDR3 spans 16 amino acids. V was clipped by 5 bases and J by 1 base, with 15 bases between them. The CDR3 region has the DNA TGTGCCAGCAGTCCTCGGCTAGCCCAGTCCTACAATGAGCAGTTCTTC. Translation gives CASSPRLAQSYNEQFF.

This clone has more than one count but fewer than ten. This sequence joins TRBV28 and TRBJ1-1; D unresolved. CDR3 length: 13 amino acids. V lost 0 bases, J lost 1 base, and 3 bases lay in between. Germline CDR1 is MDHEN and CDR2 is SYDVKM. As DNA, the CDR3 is TGTGCCAGCAGTTTATGGTGGAACACTGAAGCTTTCTTT. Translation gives CASSLWWNTEAFF.

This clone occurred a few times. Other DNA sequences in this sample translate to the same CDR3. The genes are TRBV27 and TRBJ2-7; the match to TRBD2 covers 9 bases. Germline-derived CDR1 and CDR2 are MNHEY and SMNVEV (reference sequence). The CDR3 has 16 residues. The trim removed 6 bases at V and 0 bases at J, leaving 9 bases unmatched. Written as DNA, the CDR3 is TGTGCCAGCAGCCTCGGTGGTAGCGGGAGCTCCTACGAGCAGTACTTC. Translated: CASSLGGSGSSYEQYF.

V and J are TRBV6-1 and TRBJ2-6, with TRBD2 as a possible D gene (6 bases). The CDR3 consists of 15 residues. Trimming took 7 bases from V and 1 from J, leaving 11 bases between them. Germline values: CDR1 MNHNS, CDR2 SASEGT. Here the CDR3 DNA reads TGTGCCAGCATGCGGGAATATTCTGGGGCCAACGTCCTGACTTTC. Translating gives CASMREYSGANVLTF.

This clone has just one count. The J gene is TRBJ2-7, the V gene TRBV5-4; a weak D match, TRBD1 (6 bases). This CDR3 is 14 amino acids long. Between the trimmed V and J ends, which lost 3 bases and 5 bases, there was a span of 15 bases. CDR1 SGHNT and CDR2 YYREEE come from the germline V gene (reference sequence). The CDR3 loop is CASSSDRSRNEQYF. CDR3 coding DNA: TGTGCCAGCAGCTCAGACAGGTCCCGCAACGAGCAGTACTTC.

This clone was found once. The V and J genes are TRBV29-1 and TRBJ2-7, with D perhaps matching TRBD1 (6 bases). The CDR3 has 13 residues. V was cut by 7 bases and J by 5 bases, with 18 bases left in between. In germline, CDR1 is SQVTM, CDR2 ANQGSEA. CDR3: CSDIIRDKDEQYF. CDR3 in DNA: TGCAGCGATATCATCCGGGACAAGGACGAGCAGTACTTC.

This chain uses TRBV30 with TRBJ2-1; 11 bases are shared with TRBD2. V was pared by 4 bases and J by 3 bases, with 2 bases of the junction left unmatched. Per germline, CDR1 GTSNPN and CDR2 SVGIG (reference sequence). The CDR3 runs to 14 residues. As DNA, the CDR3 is TGTGCCTGGACGACTAGCGGGGTCTACAATGAGCAGTTCTTC. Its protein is CAWTTSGVYNEQFF. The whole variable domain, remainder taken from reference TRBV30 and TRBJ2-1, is SQTIHQWPATLVQPVGSPLSLECTVEGTSNPNLYWYRQAAGRGLQLLFYSVGIGQISSEVPQNLSASRPQDRQFILSSKKLLLSDSGFYLCAWTTSGVYNEQFFGPGTRLTVL.

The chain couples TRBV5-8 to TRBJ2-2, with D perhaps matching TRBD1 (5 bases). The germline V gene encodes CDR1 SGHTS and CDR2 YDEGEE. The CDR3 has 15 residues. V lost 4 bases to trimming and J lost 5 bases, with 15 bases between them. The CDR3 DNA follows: TGTGCCAGCAGCCCGAGACAGACTGGTACCGGGGAGCTGTTTTTT. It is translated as CASSPRQTGTGELFF.

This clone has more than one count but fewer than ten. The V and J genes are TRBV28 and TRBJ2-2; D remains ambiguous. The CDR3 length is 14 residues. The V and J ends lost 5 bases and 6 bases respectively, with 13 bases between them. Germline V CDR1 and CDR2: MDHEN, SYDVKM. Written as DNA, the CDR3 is TGTGCCAGCAGTAACACTGGGCTGTCCGGGGAGCTGTTTTTT. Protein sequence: CASSNTGLSGELFF.